This TCR beta chain was observed in a study of T cell responses to AZD1222 COVID-19 vaccine. Whole-study findings and limits: Mapped onto spike, vaccine-associated CD4 TCRs spanned it and were dominant at 160-218 and 743-854. Baseline seropositivity occurred in only six AZD1222 recipients. Spike-specific TCR depth and breadth grew after two AZD1222 doses. Unmutated variant regions are reportedly targeted by nearly half of spike-specific TCRs.

To note about this clone: Antigen: not known.

The V gene lost 2 bases and the J gene lost 4 bases, with 10 bases spanning the gap. CDR3 length: 15 amino acids. Germline CDR1 is SGHDT and CDR2 is YYEEEE. Generated by immunoSEQ multiplex PCR, the TCRdb table keeps only in-frame clones and is missing some. The sample holds roughly 67,000 clones, nearly 90% seen once. This TCR derives from an adult who received the AZD1222 COVID-19 vaccine. The rearrangement joins TRBV5-6 to TRBJ1-6; TRBD1 might be the D (5 bases). Source: peripheral blood, taken 28 days after the second AZD1222 dose. The CDR3 nucleotides read TGTGCCAGCAGCTTTGGCAGGGAGTATAATTCACCCCTCCACTTT. This gives the protein CASSFGREYNSPLHF.